This T cell receptor (beta chain) derives from a study of T cell repertoires in cytomegalovirus infection. Whole-study results and caveats: Ex vivo responses were dominated by HLA-C-restricted CMV-specific TCR beta clonotypes.

MiXCR, applied by TCRdb to the reads, yields one record per CDR3 protein. The sample has around 50,000 distinct CDR3 sequences; roughly 20% are singletons. Germline values: CDR1 MNHNY, CDR2 SVGAGI (reference sequence). This CDR3 contains 16 residues. V lost 5 bases and J 5 bases, leaving 19 bases between the germline ends. Worth noting for this clonotype: Its antigen remains unknown.

The source of this sequence is a human donor in good health (CMV status not recorded). Some clones in this sample may be carry-over from other donors' samples. This material consisted of CD8+ T cells from cultured PBMCs, taken from culture after CMV antigen stimulation. The chain is built from TRBV6-6 and TRBJ2-1; a possible D gene is TRBD2 (6 bases). The CDR3 protein is CASSEPLALNDNEQFF. In DNA, the CDR3 is TGTGCCAGCAGTGAGCCCCTAGCGCTGAACGACAATGAGCAGTTCTTC.